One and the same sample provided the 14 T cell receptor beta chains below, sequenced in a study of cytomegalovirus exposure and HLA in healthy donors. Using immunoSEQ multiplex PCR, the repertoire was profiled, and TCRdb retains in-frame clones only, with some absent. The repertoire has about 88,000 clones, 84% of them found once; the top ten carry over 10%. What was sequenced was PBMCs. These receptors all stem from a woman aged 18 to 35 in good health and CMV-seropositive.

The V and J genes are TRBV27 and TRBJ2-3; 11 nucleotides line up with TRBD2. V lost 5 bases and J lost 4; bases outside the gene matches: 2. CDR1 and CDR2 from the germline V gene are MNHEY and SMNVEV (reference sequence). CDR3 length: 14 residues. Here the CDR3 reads CASSLTSGADTQYF. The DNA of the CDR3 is TGTGCCAGCAGTCTGACTAGCGGGGCAGATACGCAGTATTTT.

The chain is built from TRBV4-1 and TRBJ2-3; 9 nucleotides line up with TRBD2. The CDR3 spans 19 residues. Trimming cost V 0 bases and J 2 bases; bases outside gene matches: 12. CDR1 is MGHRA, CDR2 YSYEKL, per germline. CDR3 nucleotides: TGCGCCAGCAGCCAAGATAGGCGGTTCAGCGGGGGGCCCACAGATACGCAGTATTTT. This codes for CASSQDRRFSGGPTDTQYF.

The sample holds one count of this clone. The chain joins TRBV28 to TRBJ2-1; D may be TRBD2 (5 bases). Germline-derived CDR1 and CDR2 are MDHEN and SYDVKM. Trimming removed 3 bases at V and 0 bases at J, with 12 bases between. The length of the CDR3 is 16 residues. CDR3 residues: CASSFGFAGSYNEQFF. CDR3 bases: TGTGCCAGCAGTTTTGGTTTCGCGGGCTCCTACAATGAGCAGTTCTTC.

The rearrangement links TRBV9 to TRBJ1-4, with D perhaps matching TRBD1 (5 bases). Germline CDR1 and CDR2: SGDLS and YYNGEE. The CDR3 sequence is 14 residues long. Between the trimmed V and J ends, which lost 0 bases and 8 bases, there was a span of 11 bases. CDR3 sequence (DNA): TGTGCCAGCAGCGTAGGGGACGGGAGGGAAAAACTGTTTTTT. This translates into CASSVGDGREKLFF.

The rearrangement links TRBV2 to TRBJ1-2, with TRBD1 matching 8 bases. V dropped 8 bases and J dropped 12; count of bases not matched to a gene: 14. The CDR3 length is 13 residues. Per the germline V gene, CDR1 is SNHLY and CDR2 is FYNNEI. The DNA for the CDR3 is TGTGCCAGCGCTAGGACAGGGACGTATAAGGACACCTTC. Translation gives CASARTGTYKDTF.

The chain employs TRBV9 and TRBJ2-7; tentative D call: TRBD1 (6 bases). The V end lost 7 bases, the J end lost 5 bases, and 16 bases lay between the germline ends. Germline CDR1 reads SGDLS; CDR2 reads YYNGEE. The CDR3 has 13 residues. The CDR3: CASLKTGWNEQYF. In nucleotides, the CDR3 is TGTGCCAGCCTTAAAACAGGGTGGAACGAGCAGTACTTC.

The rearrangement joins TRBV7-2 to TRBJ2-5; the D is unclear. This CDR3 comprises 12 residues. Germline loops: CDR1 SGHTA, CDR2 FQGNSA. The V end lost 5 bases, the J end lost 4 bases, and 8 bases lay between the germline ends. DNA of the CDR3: TGTGCCAGCAGCCCCCACGGAGAGACCCAGTACTTC. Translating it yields CASSPHGETQYF.

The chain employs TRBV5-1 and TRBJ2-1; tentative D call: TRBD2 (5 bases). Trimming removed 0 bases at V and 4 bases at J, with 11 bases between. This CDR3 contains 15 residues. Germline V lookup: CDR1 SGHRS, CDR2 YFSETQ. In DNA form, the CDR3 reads TGCGCCAGCAGCTTGGAAGGACTTGGGTACAATGAGCAGTTCTTC. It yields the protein CASSLEGLGYNEQFF.

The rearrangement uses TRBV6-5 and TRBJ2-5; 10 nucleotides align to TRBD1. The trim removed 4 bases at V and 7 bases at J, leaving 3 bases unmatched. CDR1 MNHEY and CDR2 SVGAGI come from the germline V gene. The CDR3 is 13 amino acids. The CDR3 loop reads CASSSDRGGTQYF. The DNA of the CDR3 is TGTGCCAGCAGTTCGGACAGGGGGGGGACCCAGTACTTC.

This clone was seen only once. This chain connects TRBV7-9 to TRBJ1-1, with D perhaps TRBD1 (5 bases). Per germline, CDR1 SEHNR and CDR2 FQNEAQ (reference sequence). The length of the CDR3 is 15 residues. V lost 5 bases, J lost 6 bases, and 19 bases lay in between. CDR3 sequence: CASSDYATGPPEAFF. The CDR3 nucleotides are TGTGCCAGCAGCGATTATGCCACAGGTCCCCCTGAAGCTTTCTTT.

CDR3 nucleotide sequence: TGTGCCAGCAGTGAGAATAGCGCGAACACCGGGGAGCTGTTTTTT. This gives the protein CASSENSANTGELFF. The chain carries TRBV2 and TRBJ2-2; D is possibly TRBD2 (5 bases). CDR1 and CDR2 from the germline V gene are SNHLY and FYNNEI. The length of the CDR3 is 15 residues. V lost 3 bases and J lost 0, with 8 bases in between.

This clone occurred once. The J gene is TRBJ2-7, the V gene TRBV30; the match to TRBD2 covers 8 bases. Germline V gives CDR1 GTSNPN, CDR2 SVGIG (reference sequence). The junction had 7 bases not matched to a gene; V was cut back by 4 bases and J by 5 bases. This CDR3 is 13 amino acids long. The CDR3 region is CAWTDGGDHEQYF. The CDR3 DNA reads TGTGCCTGGACGGACGGGGGGGACCACGAGCAGTACTTC. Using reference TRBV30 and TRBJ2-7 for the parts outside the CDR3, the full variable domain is SQTIHQWPATLVQPVGSPLSLECTVEGTSNPNLYWYRQAAGRGLQLLFYSVGIGQISSEVPQNLSASRPQDRQFILSSKKLLLSDSGFYLCAWTDGGDHEQYFGPGTRLTVT.

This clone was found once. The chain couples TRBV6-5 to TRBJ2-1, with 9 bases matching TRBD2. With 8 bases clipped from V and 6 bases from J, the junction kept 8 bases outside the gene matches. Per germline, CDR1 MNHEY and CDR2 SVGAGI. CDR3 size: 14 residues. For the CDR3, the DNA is TGTGCCAGCGCGCGGCGGGAGGGTCCCAATGAGCAGTTCTTC. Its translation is CASARREGPNEQFF.

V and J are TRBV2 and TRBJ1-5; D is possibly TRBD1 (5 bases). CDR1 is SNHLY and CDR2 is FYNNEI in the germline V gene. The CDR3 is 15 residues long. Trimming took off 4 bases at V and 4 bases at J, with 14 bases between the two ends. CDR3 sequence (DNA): TGTGCCAGCAGTGTCCTGGACACCGCTAATCAGCCCCAGCATTTT. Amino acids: CASSVLDTANQPQHF.